Described below is a single T cell receptor (beta chain) sequence and its context. Antigen unknown. The data were produced by immunoSEQ multiplex PCR, yet TCRdb's version contains in-frame clones alone and is incomplete. The data contain about 59,000 clones, around 78% of them singletons. The entry originates in a study of vaccination effects on CD4 cells after COVID-19. Overall study: Post-vaccine sample collection fell at a median of 72 days after the second dose.

ViraFEST used viral peptide pools to expand antigen-specific CD4+ T cells before sequencing. Investigators separated out CD4+ T cells once around eleven days of culture had passed. Every participant took two doses of the BNT162b2 or mRNA-1273 vaccine. Every well got around 1.9 million PBMC, which were grown with about 10 IU/ml IL-2 and roughly 10 ug/ml peptides. IL-2 medium was substituted for half the medium on days 3 and 7. Study-wide points: In healthy vaccinees, only 1 of 255 vaccine-induced clones cross-reacted with common cold coronaviruses.

The input for sequencing was CD4+ T cells from PBMCs cultured with HCoV-OC43 spike peptides, taken after COVID-19 vaccination. Subset: HCoV-OC43 spike overlapping peptide pool stimulation. This clonotype originated in a human donor who received a COVID-19 vaccine.

CDR3 region: CASSQDLTSGGIDTQYF. DNA of the CDR3: TGTGCCAGCAGCCAAGATCTTACTAGCGGGGGGATAGATACGCAGTATTTT. V gene TRBV3-1 (or the pseudogene TRBV3-2) combines with J gene TRBJ2-3; 12 bases fit TRBD2. This CDR3 has 17 amino acids. Trimming cost V 0 bases and J 5 bases; bases outside gene matches: 6. The germline V gene encodes CDR1 LGHDT and CDR2 YNNKEL (reference sequence).